This TCR beta chain is from a study of T cells after yellow fever vaccination. On the study more broadly: Any fraction with a low cell number was prepared using SMART-Seq v4 Ultra Low Input. General observations from the study: A weaker but faster secondary response was observed, peaking on day 5 versus 15.

TCRdb fed the 5' RACE reads into MiXCR, producing one record per CDR3 protein. The sample contains 500,000 to 650,000 distinct CDR3 sequences, about 17% of which appear only once. About this clonotype: Its target is unknown.

The material sequenced was PBMCs, taken 4 to 5 days after the first yellow fever vaccination. This receptor was identified in a man younger than 30 who received the YFV17D yellow fever vaccine.

The CDR3 loop reads CATNRRSSYEQYF. Written as DNA, the CDR3 is TGTGCCACCAATAGGCGCAGCTCCTACGAGCAGTACTTC. The V gene is TRBV24-1, the J gene TRBJ2-7; D is uncertain. Trimming took 8 bases from V and 0 from J, leaving 10 bases between them. Germline V CDR1 and CDR2: KGHDR, SFDVKD. The CDR3 contains 13 residues.